This T cell receptor (beta chain) was sequenced for a study of identical twins. TCRdb fed the 5' RACE reads into MiXCR, producing one record per CDR3 protein. The sample holds approximately 230,000 distinct CDR3 sequences, roughly 7.1% seen once. This clonotype was counted many times. The CDR3 consists of 12 residues. Germline V CDR1 and CDR2: LGHNT, FRNRAP. The V end was cut by 5 bases, the J end by 8 bases, with 12 bases between. Healthy Caucasians provided all donations. This sample also appeared in a second study, on T cells expressing NK-cell markers.

The genes are TRBV12-5 and TRBJ1-2; maybe TRBD1 (5 bases). Sequenced: CD8+ T cells sorted from blood. The TCR comes from a young woman in good health. In DNA form, the CDR3 reads TGTGCTAGTGGTGACCAGGGTTTGGGCTACACCTTC. As protein: CASGDQGLGYTF.